This TCR beta chain was sequenced for a study of OX40 agonist ivuxolimab in advanced cancers. Study observations and caveats: It was also the case that some nonresponders had low normalized T-cell clonal expansion. There was clonal expansion of CD4+ and CD8+ blood T cells by week 6 at 0.1 to 3.0 mg/kg.

The method was immunoSEQ multiplex PCR; TCRdb's version includes in-frame clones alone and lacks a portion of them. The profile covers 80,000 or so clones, with 70% to 90% appearing a single time and around 2% taken by the ten largest. Blood sampling took place at baseline, cycle 4 day 1, and cycle 7 day 1. As regards this clone: Its target is not known.

The germline CDR1 and CDR2 sequences are MGHDK and SYGVNS. The CDR3 has 13 residues. V lost 6 bases, J lost 4 bases, and 12 bases lay in between. The source of this sequence is an adult with an advanced solid tumor such as melanoma, head and neck, liver or kidney cancer. The J gene is TRBJ2-5, the V gene TRBV25-1; a possible D gene is TRBD1 (5 bases). The source material was CD4+ or CD8+ T cells sorted from blood, sampled in a trial of the OX40 agonist ivuxolimab. CDR3 nucleotides: TGTGCCAGCAGAGTCTCTAGGGGAGAGACCCAGTACTTC. Translating gives CASRVSRGETQYF.